This TCR beta chain was sequenced for a study of cytomegalovirus exposure and HLA in healthy donors. Whole-study results and caveats: In a later analysis, at a false discovery rate of 0.05, approximately 15,000 TCR beta sequences matched HLA alleles. Researchers catalogued some 160 TCR beta chains as cytomegalovirus-associated.

As for this clone: The antigen is not known.

PCR was performed using 60 Vbeta and 13 Jbeta primers. Per the original methods: Roughly 11 million shared chains were among the approximately 82 million unique TCR beta chains that a later analysis counted. The method was immunoSEQ multiplex PCR; TCRdb's version includes in-frame clones alone and lacks a portion of them. That table is the source of V, J and clone size, and D and trimming were worked out from the DNA. The sample yields about 110,000 clones, about 70% seen once. This CDR3 is 15 amino acids long. V lost 5 bases and J 0 bases, leaving 14 bases between the germline ends. The germline V gene has CDR1 SGHVS and CDR2 FNYEAQ.

This clonotype originated in a boy aged 5-17 years in good health and CMV-seronegative. The J gene is TRBJ2-7, the V gene TRBV7-6; no reliable D call. Source material: PBMCs. The CDR3 coding sequence is TGTGCCAGCAGCCCAACCATGAGGAGCTCCTACGAGCAGTACTTC. It codes for CASSPTMRSSYEQYF.